This entry is about one T cell receptor (beta chain). The sample is drawn from a study of blood T cell repertoires in COVID-19. Per the authors' pipeline: Quantification of nucleated cells was approximated via reference gene primer amplification. Libraries were prepared by immunoSEQ multiplex PCR; TCRdb keeps only in-frame clonotypes and omits some of them. The DNA was the basis for D and trimming; V, J and clone size are from that table. The data contain tens of thousands of clones, about three quarters of them singletons. The CDR3 length is 14 residues. Trimming stripped 4 bases from V and 7 bases from J, with 16 bases between. CDR1 is SGHVS, CDR2 FQNEAQ, per germline.

The V and J genes are TRBV7-8 and TRBJ1-1; D uncertain. Sample: peripheral blood. The source of this sequence is a woman older than 75 with active or convalescent COVID-19. The CDR3 sequence is CASSSSGRRGEAFF. The CDR3, as DNA: TGTGCCAGCAGCTCCTCGGGTCGTCGGGGTGAAGCTTTCTTT.